This TCR beta chain appears in the sequencing data of a study of CD8 T cells in ankylosing spondylitis. Study-level results: What seemed typical of ankylosing spondylitis blood was a TCR beta motif built from several highly homologous variants.

At least ten counts were recorded for this clonotype. Its antigen is currently unknown. A single record per CDR3 protein comes from TCRdb applying MiXCR to the 5' RACE reads. The sample lists about 130,000 distinct CDR3 sequences; around 8.5% were seen once. CDR3 size: 14 residues. Per the germline V gene, CDR1 is LGHNA and CDR2 is YSLEER. V gave up 3 bases and J gave up 0 bases, with 7 bases separating them. What was sequenced was blood, either unsorted or a sorted T cell fraction (not recorded which). V is TRBV4-3 and J is TRBJ2-3; possible D gene TRBD2, 6 bases. This TCR derives from a male donor with ankylosing spondylitis or in good health (not recorded which). CDR3 bases: TGCGCCAGCAGCCATAGCGGCAGCACAGATACGCAGTATTTT. Translating it yields CASSHSGSTDTQYF.